This T cell receptor (beta chain) derives from a study of graft-versus-host responses after intestinal transplantation. Some clones are missing from TCRdb's copy, which holds only in-frame ones; the method was immunoSEQ multiplex PCR. The repertoire includes 96,000 or so clones, 80% to 95% of them detected once, and 0.17% sits in the top ten. Details on this clone: What it binds is unknown.

The study, taken as a whole, reports: Across patients carrying graft-donor T cell macrochimerism, allografts held high graft-versus-host to host-versus-graft clonal ratios. Peak circulating GvH clone levels were associated with early post-transplant HvG declines.

The CDR3 spans 14 residues. Trimming took 0 bases from V and 2 from J, leaving 8 bases between them. Germline assignment: CDR1 ENHRY and CDR2 SYGVKD. The gene calls are TRBV10-3 and TRBJ2-7; D possibly corresponds to TRBD1 (6 bases). The sequencing here drew on unstimulated CD4+ T cells sorted from spleen or lymph node cells, taken before intestinal transplant. The receptor comes from a human donor who received an intestinal transplant. CDR3 in amino acids: CAISESTGAYEQYF. CDR3 nucleotides: TGTGCCATCAGTGAGTCGACAGGCGCCTACGAGCAGTACTTC.